One and the same sample provided the 29 T cell receptor beta chains below, sequenced in a study of molecular identifiers for immune sequencing clone quantification. Via MiXCR, TCRdb re-called the PCR reads, giving one row per CDR3 protein. The data hold about 320,000 distinct CDR3 sequences, with about a quarter observed a single time. The sample taken for sequencing was naive CD8+ T cells from blood, with Jurkat cell RNA spiked in. As to subset: FACS-sorted CD8+CD4-CCR7+CD45RA+ naive T cells. The receptors originated from a human donor in good health. Some libraries in this study had Jurkat cell RNA spiked in.

This clonotype was found many times. V is TRBV29-1 and J is TRBJ1-1; D gene ambiguous. This CDR3 comprises 14 residues. Germline V gives CDR1 SQVTM, CDR2 ANQGSEA. Trimming removed 3 bases from V and 0 bases from J, with 11 bases in between. CDR3 region: CSVDLRGVNTEAFF. In nucleotides, the CDR3 is TGCAGCGTTGACCTGCGGGGAGTGAACACTGAAGCTTTCTTT.

This clonotype has ten or more counts. The genes are TRBV9 and TRBJ1-1; 7 nucleotides match TRBD1. In germline, CDR1 is SGDLS, CDR2 YYNGEE. The trim removed 3 bases at V and 5 bases at J, leaving 7 bases unmatched. The CDR3 runs 14 residues. CDR3 protein: CASSADRVGTEAFF. As DNA, the CDR3 is TGTGCCAGCAGCGCAGACAGGGTTGGAACTGAAGCTTTCTTT. Full variable domain (remainder filled in from reference TRBV9 and TRBJ1-1): DSGVTQTPKHLITATGQRVTLRCSPRSGDLSVYWYQQSLDQGLQFLIQYYNGEERAKGNILERFSAQQFPDLHSELNLSSLELGDSALYFCASSADRVGTEAFFGQGTRLTVV.

The chain combines TRBV12-3 or TRBV12-4 with TRBJ2-5; D uncertain. The CDR3 spans 13 residues. V was cut by 2 bases and J by 3 bases, with 7 bases left in between. CDR3 loop: CASSLYREETQYF. The CDR3 bases are TGTGCCAGCAGTTTATATCGAGAAGAGACCCAGTACTTC.

The chain uses TRBV7-6 and TRBJ2-3, with D perhaps TRBD2 (6 bases). The V end lost 5 bases, the J end lost 0 bases, and 9 bases lay between the germline ends. The germline V gene has CDR1 SGHVS and CDR2 FNYEAQ. The CDR3 spans 14 residues. The CDR3 DNA follows: TGTGCCAGCAGCCGCCTAGCGAGCACAGATACGCAGTATTTT. Residues: CASSRLASTDTQYF.

This clonotype was seen ten or more times. The rearrangement links TRBV7-9 to TRBJ1-1; tentatively, D is TRBD1 (5 bases). The CDR3 consists of 13 residues. The V and J ends lost 5 bases and 5 bases respectively, with 12 bases between them. Germline CDR1 reads SEHNR; CDR2 reads FQNEAQ (reference sequence). CDR3 nucleotide sequence: TGTGCCAGCAGCCAGGGAGGGAGGACTGAAGCTTTCTTT. Protein: CASSQGGRTEAFF.

This clonotype was counted only a few times. The chain is built from TRBV27 and TRBJ2-7; TRBD1 matches 9 bases. Germline V CDR1 and CDR2: MNHEY, SMNVEV (reference sequence). This CDR3 has 15 residues. Trimming removed 5 bases from V and 4 bases from J; junction bases left unmatched: 9. The CDR3 sequence is CASSPGPGQGYEQYF. In nucleotides, the CDR3 is TGTGCCAGCAGTCCAGGACCGGGACAGGGATACGAGCAGTACTTC.

As concerns this clonotype: A much larger clone differs from this one at a single base, so this may be a read error. The chain joins TRBV24-1 to TRBJ2-5; D gene unclear. Germline V gives CDR1 KGHDR, CDR2 SFDVKD. Deletions cut 7 bases from V and 4 bases from J, with 12 bases between. The length of the CDR3 is 13 residues. The CDR3 DNA reads as TGTGCCACCAGGGAGCCGACGAGAGAGACCCAGTACTTC. Amino acid sequence: CATREPTRETQYF.

The chain combines TRBV19 with TRBJ2-7, with TRBD1 matching 9 bases. V was clipped by 1 base and J by 7 bases; unmatched bases: 8. This CDR3 contains 15 residues. CDR1 LNHDA and CDR2 SQIVND come from the germline V gene (reference sequence). The CDR3 DNA sequence: TGTGCCAGTAGTATAGGAACAGGGGGCCTCGGGGAGCAGTACTTC. Amino acids: CASSIGTGGLGEQYF.

Details on this clonotype: A read error may explain this, as a much larger clone is one base away. Because the CDR3 is missing its conserved closing phenylalanine or tryptophan, this is likely a read error. V gene TRBV9 combines with J gene TRBJ2-7, with 7 bases matching TRBD2. Looked up from germline, CDR1 is SGDLS and CDR2 is YYNGEE. There are 15 residues in the CDR3. Germline trimming cut 4 bases from V and 1 base from J; bases unmatched to any gene: 8. In nucleotides, the CDR3 is TGTGCCAGCAGCCCCTGGGAGGGCCAATCCTACGAGCAGTACCTC. Protein sequence: CASSPWEGQSYEQYL.

To note about this clonotype: One end of the junction fails to match germline, which may point to a read error. This chain joins TRBV7-6 and TRBJ1-1; D remains unclear. The length of the CDR3 is 15 residues. From germline, CDR1 is SGHVS and CDR2 FNYEAQ. In DNA form, the CDR3 reads TGTGCCAGCAGCCTAGCGAGAGGTGGGTCCACTGAAGCTTTCTTT. This codes for CASSLARGGSTEAFF. Together with reference TRBV7-6 and TRBJ1-1, the CDR3 gives the full variable domain: GAGVSQSPRYKVTKRGQDVALRCDPISGHVSLYWYRQALGQGPEFLTYFNYEAQQDKSGLPNDRFSAERPEGSISTLTIQRTEQRDSAMYRCASSLARGGSTEAFFGQGTRLTVV.

This chain joins TRBV6-1 and TRBJ1-2; 10 bases are shared with TRBD1. With 7 bases clipped from V and 1 base from J, the junction kept 6 bases outside the gene matches. The CDR3 runs to 15 residues. Germline V lookup: CDR1 MNHNS, CDR2 SASEGT. This CDR3 is CASKTGTGVNYGYTF. As DNA, the CDR3 is TGTGCCAGCAAGACAGGGACAGGGGTTAACTATGGCTACACCTTC.

This chain connects TRBV3-1 to TRBJ1-1, with D possibly matching TRBD1 (5 bases). V gave up 4 bases and J gave up 0 bases, with 18 bases separating them. The V gene's germline CDR1 is LGHDT and CDR2 YNNKEL (reference sequence). The CDR3 runs 17 residues. Written as DNA, the CDR3 is TGTGCCAGCAGCCTCTCAACAATACAGGAGCTGAACACTGAAGCTTTCTTT. Translation: CASSLSTIQELNTEAFF.

There are many counts of this clonotype. An end of the junction differs from the germline gene, which may be a read error. The chain recombines TRBV29-1 with TRBJ2-7, with 10 bases aligning to TRBD2. This CDR3 contains 11 residues. The germline V gene encodes CDR1 SQVTM and CDR2 ANQGSEA. CDR3 region: CSVEGLAGVDF. The CDR3 coding sequence is TGCAGCGTTGAGGGCCTAGCGGGAGTGGACTTC.

Many counts were recorded for this clonotype. The chain has TRBV6-2 or TRBV6-3 and TRBJ1-5, with 8 bases lining up with TRBD1. The germline gives CDR1 MNHEY, CDR2 SVGEGT. The CDR3 contains 18 residues. J lost 0 bases, V lost 6 bases, and 13 bases had no gene match. The CDR3: CASSFPGQEIYSNQPQHF. In nucleotides, the CDR3 is TGTGCCAGCAGCTTCCCGGGACAGGAGATTTATAGCAATCAGCCCCAGCATTTT.

This clonotype came up a few times. In nucleotides, the CDR3 is TGTGCCAGCAGTGATTCGGACTGGATAAACTATGGCTACACCTTC. Residues: CASSDSDWINYGYTF. V usage is TRBV6-1 and J usage is TRBJ1-2; D is undetermined. Trimming left V 3 bases short and J 2 bases short, with 13 bases between. This CDR3 contains 15 residues. Per the germline V gene, CDR1 is MNHNS and CDR2 is SASEGT.

This clonotype has a count of ten or more. This chain links TRBV6-2 or TRBV6-3 with TRBJ1-5, with TRBD1 matching over 9 bases. V shed 5 bases and J 4 bases; nucleotides not matched to a gene: 6. Germline assignment: CDR1 MNHEY and CDR2 SVGEGT. The length of the CDR3 is 15 residues. The CDR3 sequence is CASSQTGTGNQPQHF. The CDR3 nucleotides are TGTGCCAGCAGTCAAACTGGGACAGGGAATCAGCCCCAGCATTTT.

The chain employs TRBV27 and TRBJ1-5; tentatively, D is TRBD1 (6 bases). Trimming took off 8 bases at V and 3 bases at J, with 14 bases between the two ends. The CDR3 covers 14 residues. The germline CDR1 and CDR2 sequences are MNHEY and SMNVEV (reference sequence). CDR3 DNA sequence: TGTGCCAGCGGTGTCGGACAGAACAATCAGCCCCAGCATTTT. Residues: CASGVGQNNQPQHF.

This clonotype turned up a few times. The CDR3 DNA sequence: TGTGCCACCAGCAGAGATGAGGCTACGCAGTATTTT. Translating gives CATSRDEATQYF. The chain joins TRBV15 to TRBJ2-3; D uncertain. This CDR3 comprises 12 residues. Trimming shortened V by 0 bases and J by 8 bases, and 6 bases separated the two germline ends. Germline-derived CDR1 and CDR2 are LNHNV and YYDKDF (reference sequence).

Comments on this clonotype: Relative to the germline gene, one junction end is altered; a read error may explain this. The gene calls are TRBV7-9 and TRBJ2-5; 12 nucleotides align to TRBD1. This CDR3 comprises 17 residues. CDR1 is SEHNR, CDR2 FQNEAQ, per germline (reference sequence). DNA of the CDR3: TGTGCCAGCAGCGGCCTCGGGGACAGGGGGCTCCAAGAGACCCAGTCCTTC. Amino acid sequence: CASSGLGDRGLQETQSF.

The gene calls are TRBV9 and TRBJ2-1; D ambiguous. The germline gives CDR1 SGDLS, CDR2 YYNGEE. V lost 3 bases to trimming and J lost 0 bases, with 10 bases between them. The CDR3 is 15 residues long. The CDR3 is CASSDESISYNEQFF. CDR3 DNA: TGTGCCAGCAGCGACGAGAGTATCTCCTACAATGAGCAGTTCTTC.

As to this clonotype: At one of its ends the junction is not consistent with the germline gene, which may arise from a read error. The chain employs TRBV4-3 and TRBJ2-1, with D tentatively TRBD1 (7 bases). This CDR3 contains 18 residues. Germline V lookup: CDR1 LGHNA, CDR2 YSLEER. DNA of the CDR3: TGCGCCAGCAGACAAGGACCCGGGGGACAGTCCCCCTACAATGAGCAGTTCTTC. Amino acids: CASRQGPGGQSPYNEQFF.

This clonotype was detected many times. The chain recombines TRBV5-1 with TRBJ2-3; 8 nucleotides line up with TRBD2. Germline values: CDR1 SGHRS, CDR2 YFSETQ. This CDR3 contains 16 residues. Trimming cost V 1 base and J 2 bases; bases outside gene matches: 6. The CDR3, as DNA: TGCGCCAGCAGCTTGAGGGCGGGGGGACTCACAGATACGCAGTATTTT. Its translation is CASSLRAGGLTDTQYF.

This clonotype was counted many times. The chain has TRBV7-9 and TRBJ1-1; D possibly corresponds to TRBD1 (5 bases). The CDR3 loop spans 15 amino acids. Germline V gene sequence: CDR1 SEHNR, CDR2 FQNEAQ (reference sequence). Trimming left V 6 bases short and J 5 bases short, with 19 bases between. In DNA, the CDR3 is TGTGCCAGCAGTGGGAACAGGTCGCCGAGGACTGAAGCTTTCTTT. Amino acid sequence: CASSGNRSPRTEAFF.

This clonotype was picked up one time. One base away lies a much larger clone, so this may be a sequencing read error. This chain joins TRBV7-8 and TRBJ1-1; D ambiguous. CDR3 size: 15 residues. Germline CDR1 SGHVS, CDR2 FQNEAQ. Trimming pared 1 base from V and 1 base from J, leaving 10 bases between. CDR3 sequence reads: CASSLVTVTNTEAFF. As DNA, the CDR3 is TGTGCCAGCAGCTTAGTTACCGTCACGAACACTGAAGCTTTCTTT.

This clonotype was seen a handful of times. The gene calls are TRBV14 and TRBJ1-1; 9 bases match TRBD1. Germline V lookup: CDR1 SGHDN, CDR2 FVKESK. This CDR3 comprises 14 residues. With 3 bases clipped from V and 5 bases from J, the junction kept 4 bases outside the gene matches. The CDR3 nucleotides read TGTGCCAGCAGCCATGATGGACAGGGGACTGAAGCTTTCTTT. It is translated as CASSHDGQGTEAFF.

This clonotype came up a few times. This chain joins TRBV6-2 or TRBV6-3 and TRBJ2-7; D not certain. V gave up 0 bases and J gave up 12 bases, with 15 bases separating them. CDR1 is MNHEY, CDR2 SVGEGT, per germline. The CDR3 runs to 13 residues. The CDR3 here is CASSYSTGPDGYF. The CDR3 coding sequence is TGTGCCAGCAGTTACTCTACCGGGCCCGACGGGTACTTC.

The V and J genes are TRBV6-5 and TRBJ2-5; D tentatively fits TRBD1 or TRBD2 (5 bases each). V lost 6 bases and J 5 bases, leaving 19 bases between the germline ends. The CDR3 has 15 residues. Germline-derived CDR1 and CDR2 are MNHEY and SVGAGI. DNA for the CDR3: TGTGCCAGCAGCCAGAGGGGCCCAGAGTGGGAGACCCAGTACTTC. Translation: CASSQRGPEWETQYF.

The chain combines TRBV11-2 with TRBJ2-3; D could derive from TRBD1 or TRBD2 (5 bases each). CDR1 SGHAT and CDR2 FQNNGV come from the germline V gene. Between the trimmed V and J ends, which lost 5 bases and 2 bases, there was a span of 11 bases. This CDR3 comprises 14 residues. CDR3 nucleotide sequence: TGTGCCAGCAGCCCCCGGGACCACACAGATACGCAGTATTTT. It yields the protein CASSPRDHTDTQYF.

About this clonotype: With a much larger clone just one base away, this may be a read error. V is TRBV29-1 and J is TRBJ2-5, with D tentatively TRBD1 (6 bases). The CDR3 runs 12 residues. Trimming took off 4 bases at V and 7 bases at J, with 13 bases between the two ends. The germline CDR1 and CDR2 sequences are SQVTM and ANQGSEA. Here the CDR3 DNA reads TGCAGCGTTGTTGGCAGGGGAGCGACCCAGTACTTC. Its translation is CSVVGRGATQYF.